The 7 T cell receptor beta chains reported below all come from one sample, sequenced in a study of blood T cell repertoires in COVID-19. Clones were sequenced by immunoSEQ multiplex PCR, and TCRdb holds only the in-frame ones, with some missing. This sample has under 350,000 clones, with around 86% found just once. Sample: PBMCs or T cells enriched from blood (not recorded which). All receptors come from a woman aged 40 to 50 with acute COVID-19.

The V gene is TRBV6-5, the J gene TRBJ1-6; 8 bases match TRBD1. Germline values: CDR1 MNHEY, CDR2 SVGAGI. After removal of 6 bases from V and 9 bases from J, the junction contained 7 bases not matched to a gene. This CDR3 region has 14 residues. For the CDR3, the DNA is TGTGCCAGCAGATCGGACAGGGTCGGTTCACCCCTCCACTTT. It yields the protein CASRSDRVGSPLHF.

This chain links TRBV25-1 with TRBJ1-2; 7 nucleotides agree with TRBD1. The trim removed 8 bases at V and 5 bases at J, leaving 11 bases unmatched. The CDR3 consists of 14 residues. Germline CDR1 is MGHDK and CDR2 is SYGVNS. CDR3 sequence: CASGLTGTRYGYTF. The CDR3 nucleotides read TGTGCCAGCGGTTTGACAGGGACTAGATATGGCTACACCTTC.

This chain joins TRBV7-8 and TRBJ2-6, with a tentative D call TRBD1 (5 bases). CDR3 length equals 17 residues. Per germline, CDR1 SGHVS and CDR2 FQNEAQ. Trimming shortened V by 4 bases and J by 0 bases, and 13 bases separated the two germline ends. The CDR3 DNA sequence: TGTGCCAGCAGCTACCGGACATCCTTCTCTGGGGCCAACGTCCTGACTTTC. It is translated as CASSYRTSFSGANVLTF. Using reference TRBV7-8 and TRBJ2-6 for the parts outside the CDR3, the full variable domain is GAGVSQSPRYKVAKRGQDVALRCDPISGHVSLFWYQQALGQGPEFLTYFQNEAQLDKSGLPSDRFFAERPEGSVSTLKIQRTQQEDSAVYLCASSYRTSFSGANVLTFGAGSRLTVL.

CDR3 sequence (DNA): TGTGCCAGCAGTGAATACGATCAGCCCCAGCATTTT. It is translated as CASSEYDQPQHF. V usage is TRBV25-1 and J usage is TRBJ1-5; D ambiguous. The CDR3 sequence is 12 residues long. The V gene lost 0 bases and the J gene lost 5 bases, with 2 bases spanning the gap. Germline V gene data show CDR1 as MGHDK and CDR2 as SYGVNS.

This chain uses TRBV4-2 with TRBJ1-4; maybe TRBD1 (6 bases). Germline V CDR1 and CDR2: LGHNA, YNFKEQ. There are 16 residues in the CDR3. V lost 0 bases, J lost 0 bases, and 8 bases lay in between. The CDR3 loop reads CASSQEGAATNEKLFF. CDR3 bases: TGTGCCAGCAGCCAAGAGGGGGCTGCAACTAATGAAAAACTGTTTTTT.

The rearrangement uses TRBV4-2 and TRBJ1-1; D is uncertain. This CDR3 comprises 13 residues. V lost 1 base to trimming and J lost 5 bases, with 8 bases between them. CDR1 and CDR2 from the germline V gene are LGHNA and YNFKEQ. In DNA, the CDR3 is TGTGCCAGCAGCCAAGGTGGGCAGACTGAAGCTTTCTTT. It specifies CASSQGGQTEAFF.

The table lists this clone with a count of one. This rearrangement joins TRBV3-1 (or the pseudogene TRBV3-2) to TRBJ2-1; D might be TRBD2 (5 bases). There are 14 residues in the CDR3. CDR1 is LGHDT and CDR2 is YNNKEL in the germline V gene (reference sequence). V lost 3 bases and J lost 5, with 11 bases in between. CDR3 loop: CASSHRERDNEQFF. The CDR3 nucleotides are TGTGCCAGCAGCCATAGGGAGAGGGACAATGAGCAGTTCTTC.